A single T cell receptor beta chain is shown here with its context. No antigen is known for it. Measured with immunoSEQ multiplex PCR; TCRdb has only the in-frame clones, and not every one. The table shows more than 110,000 clones, with just over 85% occurring only once. The V gene's germline CDR1 is MGHRA and CDR2 YSYEKL. The CDR3 covers 15 residues. V was shortened by 1 base and J by 5 bases, with 15 bases between the two germline ends. These data come from a study of cytomegalovirus exposure and HLA in healthy donors. Study-wide results and limits: The study listed under 200 cytomegalovirus-associated TCR beta chains. First-cohort TCR clusters tended to co-occur in the roughly 130 validation repertoires, a later analysis found. In vitro data verified a few CMV-associated chains as specific for CMV antigens.

This TCR was sampled from a woman aged 18-30 years in good health and CMV-seropositive. The sample consisted of PBMCs. This chain joins TRBV4-1 and TRBJ2-7, with D maybe TRBD1 (5 bases). DNA of the CDR3: TGCGCCAGCAGCCAAGGTGACAGACGTCCCCACGAGCAGTACTTC. Translated, it gives CASSQGDRRPHEQYF.